This paragraph covers one T cell receptor (beta chain) sequence. Antigen unknown. The junction and the germline gene differ at one end; a read error may be behind it. This specimen belongs to a study of vaccination effects on CD4 cells after COVID-19. Profiled with immunoSEQ multiplex PCR; TCRdb holds only in-frame clones, not every one. The data contain tens of thousands of clones, roughly 75% of them seen just once; the ten biggest clones take up 8% to 13%. CDR3 length equals 14 residues. Germline V CDR1 and CDR2: SEHNR, FQNEAQ (reference sequence). Isolating CD4+ T cells followed ten to eleven days of culture. Whole-study results and caveats: Vaccine-induced clones in healthy vaccinees cross-reacted with common cold coronaviruses in only 1 of 255 cases.

The V and J genes are TRBV7-9 and TRBJ2-1, with 11 bases lining up with TRBD2. The source of this sequence is a human donor who received a COVID-19 vaccine. The sequenced sample was CD4+ T cells from PBMCs cultured without peptide, obtained before COVID-19 vaccination. CDR3 in DNA: TGTGCCAGCAGCGTAGCGGGAGGGCACAATGAGCAGTTCTTC. Translation gives CASSVAGGHNEQFF.